The T cell receptor beta chain under discussion was sequenced for a study of control samples from healthy donors and cancer patients. TCRdb's table, derived via immunoSEQ multiplex PCR, lists solely in-frame clones and lacks some. The sample yields about 170,000 clones, 90% to 95% seen once. J was trimmed by 4 bases and V by 11 bases; bases with no gene match: 13. The CDR3 is made up of 15 amino acids. Germline V CDR1 and CDR2: ENHRY, SYGVKD. This chain links TRBV10-3 with TRBJ1-3; the match to TRBD1 covers 8 bases. Specimen: blood. This clonotype was sampled from a woman between 18 and 30 years old in good health. CDR3 in DNA: TGTGCCGTCACCAACTCTCAGGGGGCCGGAAACACCATATATTTT. It specifies CAVTNSQGAGNTIYF.